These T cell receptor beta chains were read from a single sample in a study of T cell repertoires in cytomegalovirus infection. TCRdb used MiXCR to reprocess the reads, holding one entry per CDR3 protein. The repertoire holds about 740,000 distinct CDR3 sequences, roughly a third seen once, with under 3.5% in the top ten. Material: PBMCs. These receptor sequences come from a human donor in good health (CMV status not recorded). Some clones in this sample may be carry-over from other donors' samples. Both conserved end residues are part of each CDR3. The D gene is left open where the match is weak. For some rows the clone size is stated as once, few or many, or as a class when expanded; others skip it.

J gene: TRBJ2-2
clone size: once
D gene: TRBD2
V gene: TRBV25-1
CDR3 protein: CVSLMSGVNTGELFF
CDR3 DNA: TGTGTCAGCCTTATGAGCGGGGTGAACACCGGGGAGCTGTTTTTT

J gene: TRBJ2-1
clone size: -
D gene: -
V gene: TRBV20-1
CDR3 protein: CSARVGSYEQFF
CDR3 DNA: TGCAGTGCTAGAGTAGGGAGCTATGAGCAGTTCTTC

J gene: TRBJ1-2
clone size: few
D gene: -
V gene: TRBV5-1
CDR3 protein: CASSSGRANYGYTF
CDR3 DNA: TGCGCCAGCAGCTCGGGTCGGGCCAACTATGGCTACACCTTC

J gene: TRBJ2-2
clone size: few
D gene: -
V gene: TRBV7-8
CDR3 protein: CASSLKAGINTGELFF
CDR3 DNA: TGTGCCAGCAGCTTAAAAGCCGGGATCAACACCGGGGAGCTGTTTTTT

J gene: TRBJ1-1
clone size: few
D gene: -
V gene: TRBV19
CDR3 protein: CASSIEGAGNTEAFF
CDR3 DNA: TGTGCCAGTAGTATAGAAGGGGCGGGGAACACTGAAGCTTTCTTT

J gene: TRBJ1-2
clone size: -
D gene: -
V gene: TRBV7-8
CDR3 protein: CASSPRGESNYGYTF
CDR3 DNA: TGTGCCAGCAGCCCTAGGGGGGAGTCTAACTATGGCTACACCTTC

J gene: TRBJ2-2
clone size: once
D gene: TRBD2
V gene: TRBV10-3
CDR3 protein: CAHGLAGSNTGELFF
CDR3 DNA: TGTGCCCACGGACTAGCGGGATCGAACACCGGGGAGCTGTTTTTT

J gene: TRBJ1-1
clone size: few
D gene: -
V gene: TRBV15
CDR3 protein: CATSRDFGTEAFF
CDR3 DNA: TGTGCCACCAGCAGAGATTTCGGTACTGAAGCTTTCTTT

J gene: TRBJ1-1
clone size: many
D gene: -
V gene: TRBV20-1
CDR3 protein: CSADGGAGGTEAFF
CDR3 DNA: TGCAGTGCGGATGGGGGGGCTGGTGGCACTGAAGCTTTCTTT

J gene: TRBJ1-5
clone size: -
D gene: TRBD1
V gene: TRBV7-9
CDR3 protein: CASSSSGSGGNYQPQHF
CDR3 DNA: TGTGCCAGCAGCTCCTCCGGGTCAGGGGGCAATTATCAGCCCCAGCATTTT

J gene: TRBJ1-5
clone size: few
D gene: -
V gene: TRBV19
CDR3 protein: CASSTHRDQPQHF
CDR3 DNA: TGTGCCAGTAGTACTCACAGGGATCAGCCCCAGCATTTT

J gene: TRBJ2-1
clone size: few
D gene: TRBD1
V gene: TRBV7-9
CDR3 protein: CASSLARTGGHEQFF
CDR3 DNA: TGTGCCAGCAGCTTAGCCCGGACAGGGGGTCATGAGCAGTTCTTC

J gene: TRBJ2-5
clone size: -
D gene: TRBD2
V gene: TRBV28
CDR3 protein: CASSLMGGGAVKKTQYF
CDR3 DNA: TGTGCCAGCAGTTTAATGGGCGGGGGGGCTGTAAAAAAGACCCAGTACTTC

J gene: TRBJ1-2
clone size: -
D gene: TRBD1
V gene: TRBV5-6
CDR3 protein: CASSWLTGADYGYTF
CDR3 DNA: TGTGCCAGCAGCTGGCTGACAGGGGCGGACTATGGCTACACCTTC

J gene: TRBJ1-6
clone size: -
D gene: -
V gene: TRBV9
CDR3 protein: CASSEVKGSPLHF
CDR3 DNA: TGTGCCAGCAGCGAGGTCAAGGGCTCACCCCTCCACTTT

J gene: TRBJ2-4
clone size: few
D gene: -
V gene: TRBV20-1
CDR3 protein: CSARDQGLAKNIQYF
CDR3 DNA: TGCAGTGCTAGAGATCAGGGGCTAGCCAAAAACATTCAGTACTTC

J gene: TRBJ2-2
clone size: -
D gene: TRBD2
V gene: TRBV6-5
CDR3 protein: CANGPGVAGVGELFF
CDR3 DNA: TGTGCCAATGGGCCGGGGGTAGCGGGAGTCGGGGAGCTGTTTTTT

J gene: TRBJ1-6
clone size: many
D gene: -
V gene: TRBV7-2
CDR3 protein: CASSLEGRGSNSPLHF
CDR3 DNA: TGTGCCAGCAGCTTAGAGGGCAGGGGATCCAATTCACCCCTCCACTTT

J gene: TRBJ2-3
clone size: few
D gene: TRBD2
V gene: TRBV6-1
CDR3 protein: CASSEGDSGSRTDTQYF
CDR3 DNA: TGTGCCAGCAGTGAAGGTGATAGCGGGAGTAGGACAGATACGCAGTATTTT

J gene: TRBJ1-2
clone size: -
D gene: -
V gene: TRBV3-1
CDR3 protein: CASSQAHRSTF
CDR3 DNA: TGTGCCAGCAGCCAAGCTCACCGCTCCACCTTC

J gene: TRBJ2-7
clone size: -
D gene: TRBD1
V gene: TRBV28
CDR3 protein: CASSAGTASSYEQYF
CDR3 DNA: TGTGCCAGCAGTGCCGGGACAGCCAGCTCCTACGAGCAGTACTTC

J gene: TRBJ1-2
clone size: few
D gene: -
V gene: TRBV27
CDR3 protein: CASSSPGVPNYGYTF
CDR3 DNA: TGTGCCAGCAGTTCCCCCGGGGTTCCTAACTATGGCTACACCTTC

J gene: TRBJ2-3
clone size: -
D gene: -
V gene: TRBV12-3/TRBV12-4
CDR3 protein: CASSSASGGASHTDTQYF
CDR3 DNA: TGTGCCAGCAGTTCCGCTTCAGGCGGGGCGTCCCACACAGATACGCAGTATTTT

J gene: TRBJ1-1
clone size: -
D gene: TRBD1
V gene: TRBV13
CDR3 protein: CASSPRQGRGDTEAFF
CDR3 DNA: TGTGCCAGCAGCCCCCGACAGGGCCGTGGTGACACTGAAGCTTTCTTT

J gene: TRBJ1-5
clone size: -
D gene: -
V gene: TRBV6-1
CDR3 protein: CASNPTGSNHPQRF
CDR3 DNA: TGTGCCAGCAACCCGACAGGTAGCAATCATCCCCAGCGTTTT

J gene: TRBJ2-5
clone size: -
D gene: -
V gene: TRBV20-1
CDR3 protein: CSARDPRKPETQYF
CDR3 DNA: TGCAGTGCTAGAGACCCTCGGAAACCAGAGACCCAGTACTTC

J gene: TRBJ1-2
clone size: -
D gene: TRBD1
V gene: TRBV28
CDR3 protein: CAAWDRADGYTF
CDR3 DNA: TGTGCCGCATGGGACAGGGCGGATGGCTACACCTTC

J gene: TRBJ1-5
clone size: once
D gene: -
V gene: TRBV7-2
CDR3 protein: CARSPRPSVASNQPQHF
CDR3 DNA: TGTGCCAGAAGCCCTAGGCCCTCAGTGGCGAGCAATCAGCCCCAGCATTTT

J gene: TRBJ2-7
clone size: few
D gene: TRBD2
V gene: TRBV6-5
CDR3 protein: CASSGGGIAGSAYEQYF
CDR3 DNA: TGTGCCAGCAGCGGGGGGGGGATAGCGGGATCTGCCTACGAGCAGTACTTC

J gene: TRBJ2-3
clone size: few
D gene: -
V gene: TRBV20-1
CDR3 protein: CSARVALGQKTTDTQYF
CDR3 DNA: TGCAGTGCTAGAGTTGCCCTCGGACAGAAGACCACAGATACGCAGTATTTT

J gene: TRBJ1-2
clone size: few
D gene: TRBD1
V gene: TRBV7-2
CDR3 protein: CASSPRQGAGGGYTF
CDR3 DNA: TGTGCCAGCAGCCCCCGACAGGGGGCGGGTGGCGGCTACACCTTC

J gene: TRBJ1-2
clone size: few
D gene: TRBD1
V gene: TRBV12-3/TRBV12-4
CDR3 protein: CASSLAGTGAYGYTF
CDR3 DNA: TGTGCCAGCAGTTTAGCGGGGACAGGGGCTTATGGCTACACCTTC

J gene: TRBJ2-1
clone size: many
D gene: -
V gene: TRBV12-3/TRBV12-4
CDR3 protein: CASGGVSEQFF
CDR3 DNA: TGTGCCAGCGGAGGGGTAAGCGAGCAGTTCTTC

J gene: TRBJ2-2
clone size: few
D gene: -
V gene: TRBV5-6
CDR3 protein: CASSLKILANTGELFF
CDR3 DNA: TGTGCCAGCAGCTTAAAGATTCTAGCGAACACCGGGGAGCTGTTTTTT

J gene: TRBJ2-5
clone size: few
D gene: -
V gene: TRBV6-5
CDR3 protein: CASRRQTLGETQYF
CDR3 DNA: TGTGCCAGCAGGCGCCAGACCCTCGGGGAGACCCAGTACTTC

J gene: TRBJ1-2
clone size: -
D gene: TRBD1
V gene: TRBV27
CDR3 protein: CASSLYRQGDYGYTF
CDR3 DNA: TGTGCCAGCAGTTTATACCGACAGGGGGACTATGGCTACACCTTC

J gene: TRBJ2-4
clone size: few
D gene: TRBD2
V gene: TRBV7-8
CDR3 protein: CASSSGLAGLLAKNIQYF
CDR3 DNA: TGTGCCAGCAGCTCGGGACTAGCGGGGTTATTAGCCAAAAACATTCAGTACTTC

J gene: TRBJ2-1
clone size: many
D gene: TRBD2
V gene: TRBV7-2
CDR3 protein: CASSSGGSNNEQFF
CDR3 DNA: TGTGCCAGCAGCTCCGGCGGGAGTAACAATGAGCAGTTCTTC

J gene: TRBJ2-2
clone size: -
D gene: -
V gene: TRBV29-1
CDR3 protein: CSVDLTGVTGELFF
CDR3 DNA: TGCAGCGTTGACCTGACAGGAGTCACCGGGGAGCTGTTTTTT

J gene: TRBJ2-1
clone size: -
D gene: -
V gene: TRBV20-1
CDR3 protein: CSARGPGQQFF
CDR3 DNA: TGCAGTGCTAGAGGCCCGGGGCAGCAGTTCTTC

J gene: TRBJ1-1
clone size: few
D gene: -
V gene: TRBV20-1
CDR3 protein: CSARWGFEAFF
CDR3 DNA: TGCAGTGCTAGATGGGGGTTTGAAGCTTTCTTT

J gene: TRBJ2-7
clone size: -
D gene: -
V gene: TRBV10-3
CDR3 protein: CAISPSLAASSYEQYF
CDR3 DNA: TGTGCCATCAGCCCCTCCTTAGCGGCAAGCTCCTACGAGCAGTACTTC

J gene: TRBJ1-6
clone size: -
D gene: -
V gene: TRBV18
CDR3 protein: CASSPNRDNSPLHF
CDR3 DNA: TGTGCCAGCTCACCGAACAGGGACAATTCACCCCTCCACTTT

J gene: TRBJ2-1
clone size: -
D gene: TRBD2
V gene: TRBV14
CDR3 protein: CASSQYYTSGEQFF
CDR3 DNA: TGTGCCAGCAGCCAATACTACACTAGCGGGGAGCAGTTCTTC

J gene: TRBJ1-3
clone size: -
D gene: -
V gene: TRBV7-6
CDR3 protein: CASDSHGSPGNTIYF
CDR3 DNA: TGTGCCAGCGATAGCCATGGGAGTCCTGGAAACACCATATATTTT

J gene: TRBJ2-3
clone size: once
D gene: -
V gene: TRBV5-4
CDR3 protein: CASSFSPTAYHTDTQYF
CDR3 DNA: TGTGCCAGCAGCTTTAGCCCAACAGCGTACCACACAGATACGCAGTATTTT